This is a list of T cell receptor beta chains from one sample in a study of shared clonotypes between healthy human individuals. The table came from immunoSEQ multiplex PCR; TCRdb's copy has only in-frame clones and leaves some out. The repertoire holds roughly 650,000 clones, about 96% seen once, with around 0.06% in the top ten. Sequencing was done on a sample of naive CD4+ T cells sorted from blood. All receptors derive from a woman aged 30 to 39 in good health. Each CDR3 is given with its conserved first and last residue. Each record gives: J gene, V gene, D gene, CDR3 protein, CDR3 DNA. D genes are given only for firm matches.

j_call: TRBJ2-3
v_call: TRBV5-1
d_call: TRBD2
cdr3_aa: CASSGSTGTSGRPQHF
cdr3_nt: TGCGCCAGCAGCGGAAGTACCGGGACTAGCGGGAGGCCCCAACATTTT

j_call: TRBJ2-7
v_call: TRBV27
d_call: TRBD1
cdr3_aa: CASSSGQSYEQYF
cdr3_nt: TGTGCCAGCAGTTCGGGACAGTCATACGAGCAGTACTTC

j_call: TRBJ2-5
v_call: TRBV29-1
d_call: NA
cdr3_aa: CSVGPGVYKETQYF
cdr3_nt: TGCAGCGTTGGACCAGGAGTCTATAAAGAGACCCAGTACTTC

j_call: TRBJ2-7
v_call: TRBV25-1
d_call: TRBD1
cdr3_aa: CASSEFAGGGYEQYF
cdr3_nt: TGTGCCAGCAGTGAATTTGCAGGGGGCGGCTACGAGCAGTACTTC

j_call: TRBJ2-1
v_call: TRBV4-1
d_call: NA
cdr3_aa: CASSLGGGPSSYNEQFF
cdr3_nt: TGCGCCAGCAGCCTAGGAGGGGGCCCGTCCTCCTACAATGAGCAGTTCTTC

j_call: TRBJ2-3
v_call: TRBV5-1
d_call: TRBD2
cdr3_aa: CASSPSTSGGTDTQYF
cdr3_nt: TGCGCCAGCAGCCCGTCCACTAGCGGTGGTACAGATACGCAGTATTTT

j_call: TRBJ2-2
v_call: TRBV13
d_call: TRBD1
cdr3_aa: CASSYGQGPTGELFF
cdr3_nt: TGTGCCAGCAGCTACGGACAGGGGCCCACCGGGGAGCTGTTTTTT

j_call: TRBJ2-1
v_call: TRBV5-5
d_call: NA
cdr3_aa: CASSLGTQSYNEQFF
cdr3_nt: TGTGCCAGCAGCTTGGGGACACAATCCTACAATGAGCAGTTCTTC

j_call: TRBJ1-2
v_call: TRBV19
d_call: TRBD1
cdr3_aa: CASSFRQGAGYGYTF
cdr3_nt: TGTGCCAGTAGCTTTCGACAGGGGGCCGGCTATGGCTACACCTTC

j_call: TRBJ2-7
v_call: TRBV5-1
d_call: TRBD1
cdr3_aa: CASSRDRPDYEQYF
cdr3_nt: TGCGCCAGCAGCCGGGACAGACCGGACTACGAGCAGTACTTC

j_call: TRBJ2-7
v_call: TRBV28
d_call: NA
cdr3_aa: CASSYIAPGSYEQYF
cdr3_nt: TGTGCCAGCAGTTACATAGCGCCTGGCTCCTACGAGCAGTACTTC